These 3 T cell receptor beta chains were all obtained from the same sample, sequenced in a study of T cell changes during pregnancy in multiple sclerosis. Method: immunoSEQ multiplex PCR; TCRdb's copy keeps in-frame clones and lacks some. Among tens of thousands of clones, about nine tenths were seen once, and the ten largest hold over 3.5%. The sequences come from peripheral blood, collected after pregnancy. The receptors stem from a female donor in good health, enrolled as a control in a pregnancy study.

The gene calls are TRBV28 and TRBJ1-5, with D perhaps matching TRBD1 (6 bases). The CDR3 is 16 residues long. Germline V lookup: CDR1 MDHEN, CDR2 SYDVKM. The V gene lost 6 bases and the J gene lost 3 bases, with 18 bases spanning the gap. Here the CDR3 DNA reads TGTGCCAGCAGGACATTGACAGGAGGTCTCAATCAGCCCCAGCATTTT. This sequence encodes CASRTLTGGLNQPQHF.

This clone appeared once. This chain joins TRBV19 and TRBJ2-7; 7 bases fit TRBD2. The CDR3 is made up of 15 amino acids. The trim removed 3 bases at V and 0 bases at J, leaving 5 bases unmatched. The germline gives CDR1 LNHDA, CDR2 SQIVND (reference sequence). The CDR3 reads CASSILGGSSYEQYF. The CDR3 nucleotides read TGTGCCAGTAGTATCTTAGGCGGGAGCTCCTACGAGCAGTACTTC.

This sequence joins TRBV19 and TRBJ2-7, with 11 nucleotides matching TRBD2. V lost 5 bases, J lost 2 bases, and 5 bases stayed unmatched. CDR3 length: 15 amino acids. Germline-derived CDR1 and CDR2 are LNHDA and SQIVND (reference sequence). In DNA form, the CDR3 reads TGTGCCAGTAGTCCCGGGACTAGCGGAGCCTACGAGCAGTACTTC. Its protein product is CASSPGTSGAYEQYF.